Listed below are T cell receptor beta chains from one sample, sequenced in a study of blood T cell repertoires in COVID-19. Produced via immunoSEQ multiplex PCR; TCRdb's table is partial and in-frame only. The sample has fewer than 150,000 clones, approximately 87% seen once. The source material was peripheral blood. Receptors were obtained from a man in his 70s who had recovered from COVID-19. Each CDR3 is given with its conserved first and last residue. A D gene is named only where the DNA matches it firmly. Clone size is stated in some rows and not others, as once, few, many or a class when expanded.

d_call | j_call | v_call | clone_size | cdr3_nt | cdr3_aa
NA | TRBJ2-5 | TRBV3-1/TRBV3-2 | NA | TGTGCCAGCAGCCAAGATTTCGGCGGCAGACAAGAGACCCAGTACTTC | CASSQDFGGRQETQYF
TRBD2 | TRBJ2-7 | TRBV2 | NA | TGTGCCAGCAAGGGGACTAGCGCCTCCTACGAGCAGTACTTC | CASKGTSASYEQYF
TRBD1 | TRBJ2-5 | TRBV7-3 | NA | TGTGCCAGCAGCGCGGGACAGGGGGAGACCCAGTACTTC | CASSAGQGETQYF
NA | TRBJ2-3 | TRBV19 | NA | TGTGCCAGTAGTATCCGGGACTTCACAGATACGCAGTATTTT | CASSIRDFTDTQYF
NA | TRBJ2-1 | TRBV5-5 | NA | TGTGCCAGCAGCTTGGCTCAGGGGTCCGACAATGAGCAGTTCTTC | CASSLAQGSDNEQFF
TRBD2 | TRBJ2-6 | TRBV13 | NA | TGTGCCAGCAGCCCGCGGGGGGGCGCTGGGGCCAACGTCCTGACTTTC | CASSPRGGAGANVLTF
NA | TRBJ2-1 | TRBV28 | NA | TGTGCCACCCGGACTTTTTACAATGAGCAGTTCTTC | CATRTFYNEQFF
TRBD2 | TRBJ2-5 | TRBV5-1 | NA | TGCGCCAGCAGCTTAGCGGGGGACCAAGAGACCCAGTACTTC | CASSLAGDQETQYF
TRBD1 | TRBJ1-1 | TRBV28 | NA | TGTGCCAGCAGTCTACAACAGGGGTTAGGCACTGAAGCTTTCTTT | CASSLQQGLGTEAFF
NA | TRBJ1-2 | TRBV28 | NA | TGTGCCAGTTCCACAGCCCACTATGGCTACACCTTC | CASSTAHYGYTF
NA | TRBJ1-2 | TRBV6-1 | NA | TGTGCCAGCAGTGAAGGGGCAGACCGTTATGGCTACACCTTC | CASSEGADRYGYTF
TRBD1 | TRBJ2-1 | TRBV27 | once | TGTGCCAGCGGCCGGGACAGTTCCGTCAATGAGCAGTTCTTC | CASGRDSSVNEQFF
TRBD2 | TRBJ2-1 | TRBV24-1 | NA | TGTGCCACCAGTGACCCGGGAGGGAACAATGAGCAGTTCTTC | CATSDPGGNNEQFF
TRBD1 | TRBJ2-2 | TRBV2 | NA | TGTGCCAGCAGTGACCAGGGGGCGAAGTGGACCGGGGAGCTGTTTTTT | CASSDQGAKWTGELFF
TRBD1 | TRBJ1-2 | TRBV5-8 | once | TGTGCCAGCAGCTTGGGACAGGGTGACGGCTACACCTTC | CASSLGQGDGYTF
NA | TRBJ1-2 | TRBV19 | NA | TGTGCCAGTAGCTCCTGGGGGGGCTCTGGCTACACCTTC | CASSSWGGSGYTF
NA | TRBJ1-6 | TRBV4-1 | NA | TGCGCCAGCAGCCAAGTTCCCTGGAGCTCCTATAATTCACCCCTCCACTTT | CASSQVPWSSYNSPLHF
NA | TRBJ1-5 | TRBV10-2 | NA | TGCGCCAGCAGTCCTACAGGGTTTCGAAATCAGCCCCAGCATTTT | CASSPTGFRNQPQHF
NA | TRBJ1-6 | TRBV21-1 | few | TGTGCCAGCGAGCCCGGACAGGATGACATTTTGTCACCCCTCCACTTT | CASEPGQDDILSPLHF
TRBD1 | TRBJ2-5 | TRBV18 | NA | TGTGCCAGCTCACTTGGGACAGGGGGACAAGAGACCCAGTACTTC | CASSLGTGGQETQYF
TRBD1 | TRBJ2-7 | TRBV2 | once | TGTGCCAGCAGACGCACAGGGGGCTTTACTATTAGGTCCTACGAGCAGTACTTC | CASRRTGGFTIRSYEQYF
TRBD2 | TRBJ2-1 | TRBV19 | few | TGTGCCAGTGGGAAGGGTCTAGCGGGAGTTCGGGCCTACAATGAGCAGTTCTTC | CASGKGLAGVRAYNEQFF
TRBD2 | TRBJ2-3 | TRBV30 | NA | TGTGCCTGGAGTTTAGCGGGGGGCACAGATACGCAGTATTTT | CAWSLAGGTDTQYF
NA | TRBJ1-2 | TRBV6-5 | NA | TGTGCCAGCACGACTGGCAGGGTAAATGGCTACACCTTC | CASTTGRVNGYTF
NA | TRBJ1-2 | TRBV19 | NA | TGTGCCACCCGCCGCGGTGCAGGGCTCTATGGCTACACCTTC | CATRRGAGLYGYTF
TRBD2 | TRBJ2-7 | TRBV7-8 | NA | TGTGCCAGCAGCCGAGCACTAGCGGTAACCTACGAGCAGTACTTC | CASSRALAVTYEQYF
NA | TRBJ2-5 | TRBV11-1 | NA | TGTGCCAGCAGCTTAGCTTACGGGGGGACCCAGTACTTC | CASSLAYGGTQYF
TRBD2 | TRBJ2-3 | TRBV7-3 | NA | TGTGCCAGCAGCTATGAATTGGCGGGAGTAAGGGGCACAGATACGCAGTATTTT | CASSYELAGVRGTDTQYF
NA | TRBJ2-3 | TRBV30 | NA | TGTGCCTGGACGCGGGGGCAAAGCACAGATACGCAGTATTTT | CAWTRGQSTDTQYF
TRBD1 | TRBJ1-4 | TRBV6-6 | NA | TGTGCCAGCAGCCGAAAACAGGGGGGGGCTGAAAAACTGTTTTTT | CASSRKQGGAEKLFF
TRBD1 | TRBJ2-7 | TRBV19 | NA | TGTGCCAGTAGCAACGGACAGGGTCCCTACGAGCAGTACTTC | CASSNGQGPYEQYF
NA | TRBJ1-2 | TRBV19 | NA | TGTGCCAGTAGTATATCAAGGGGCTATGGCTACACCTTC | CASSISRGYGYTF
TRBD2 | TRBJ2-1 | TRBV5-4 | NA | TGTGCCAGCAGCTTGGGAGGACTAGCGGGTCACAATGAGCAGTTCTTC | CASSLGGLAGHNEQFF
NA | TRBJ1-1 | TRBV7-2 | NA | TGTGCCAGCGCCCCAGATCAGGGTCGTAACACTGAAGCTTTCTTT | CASAPDQGRNTEAFF
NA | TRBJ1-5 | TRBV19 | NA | TGTGCCAGTAGTATGGGGACAAATCAGCCCCAGCATTTT | CASSMGTNQPQHF
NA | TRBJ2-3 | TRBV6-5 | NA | TGTGCCAGCAGTTTACAGGTAACCACAGATACGCAGTATTTT | CASSLQVTTDTQYF
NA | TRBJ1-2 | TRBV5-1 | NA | TGCGCCAGCAGCTTGACGGAGAACTATGGCTACACCTTC | CASSLTENYGYTF
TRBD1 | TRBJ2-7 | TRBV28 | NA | TGTGCCAGCAGCCGACAGGGGGCTGACCACGAGCAGTACTTC | CASSRQGADHEQYF
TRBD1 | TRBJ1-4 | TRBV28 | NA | TGTGCCAGCAATTCGAATGCAGGGGGCTCTAATGAAAAACTGTTTTTT | CASNSNAGGSNEKLFF
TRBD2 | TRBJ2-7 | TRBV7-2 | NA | TGTGCCAGCAGCTCCATGGCGGGACTAGCGGAGTCCTACGAGCAGTACTTC | CASSSMAGLAESYEQYF
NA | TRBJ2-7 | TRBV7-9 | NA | TGTGCCAGCAGCCTGGGCAGGGGTGGCTACGAGCAGTACTTC | CASSLGRGGYEQYF
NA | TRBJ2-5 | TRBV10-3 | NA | TGTGCCATCAGTGAACAGAACCAAGAGACCCAGTACTTC | CAISEQNQETQYF
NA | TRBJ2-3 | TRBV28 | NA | TGTGCCAGCAGTTTAGTCTATAACACAGATACGCAGTATTTT | CASSLVYNTDTQYF